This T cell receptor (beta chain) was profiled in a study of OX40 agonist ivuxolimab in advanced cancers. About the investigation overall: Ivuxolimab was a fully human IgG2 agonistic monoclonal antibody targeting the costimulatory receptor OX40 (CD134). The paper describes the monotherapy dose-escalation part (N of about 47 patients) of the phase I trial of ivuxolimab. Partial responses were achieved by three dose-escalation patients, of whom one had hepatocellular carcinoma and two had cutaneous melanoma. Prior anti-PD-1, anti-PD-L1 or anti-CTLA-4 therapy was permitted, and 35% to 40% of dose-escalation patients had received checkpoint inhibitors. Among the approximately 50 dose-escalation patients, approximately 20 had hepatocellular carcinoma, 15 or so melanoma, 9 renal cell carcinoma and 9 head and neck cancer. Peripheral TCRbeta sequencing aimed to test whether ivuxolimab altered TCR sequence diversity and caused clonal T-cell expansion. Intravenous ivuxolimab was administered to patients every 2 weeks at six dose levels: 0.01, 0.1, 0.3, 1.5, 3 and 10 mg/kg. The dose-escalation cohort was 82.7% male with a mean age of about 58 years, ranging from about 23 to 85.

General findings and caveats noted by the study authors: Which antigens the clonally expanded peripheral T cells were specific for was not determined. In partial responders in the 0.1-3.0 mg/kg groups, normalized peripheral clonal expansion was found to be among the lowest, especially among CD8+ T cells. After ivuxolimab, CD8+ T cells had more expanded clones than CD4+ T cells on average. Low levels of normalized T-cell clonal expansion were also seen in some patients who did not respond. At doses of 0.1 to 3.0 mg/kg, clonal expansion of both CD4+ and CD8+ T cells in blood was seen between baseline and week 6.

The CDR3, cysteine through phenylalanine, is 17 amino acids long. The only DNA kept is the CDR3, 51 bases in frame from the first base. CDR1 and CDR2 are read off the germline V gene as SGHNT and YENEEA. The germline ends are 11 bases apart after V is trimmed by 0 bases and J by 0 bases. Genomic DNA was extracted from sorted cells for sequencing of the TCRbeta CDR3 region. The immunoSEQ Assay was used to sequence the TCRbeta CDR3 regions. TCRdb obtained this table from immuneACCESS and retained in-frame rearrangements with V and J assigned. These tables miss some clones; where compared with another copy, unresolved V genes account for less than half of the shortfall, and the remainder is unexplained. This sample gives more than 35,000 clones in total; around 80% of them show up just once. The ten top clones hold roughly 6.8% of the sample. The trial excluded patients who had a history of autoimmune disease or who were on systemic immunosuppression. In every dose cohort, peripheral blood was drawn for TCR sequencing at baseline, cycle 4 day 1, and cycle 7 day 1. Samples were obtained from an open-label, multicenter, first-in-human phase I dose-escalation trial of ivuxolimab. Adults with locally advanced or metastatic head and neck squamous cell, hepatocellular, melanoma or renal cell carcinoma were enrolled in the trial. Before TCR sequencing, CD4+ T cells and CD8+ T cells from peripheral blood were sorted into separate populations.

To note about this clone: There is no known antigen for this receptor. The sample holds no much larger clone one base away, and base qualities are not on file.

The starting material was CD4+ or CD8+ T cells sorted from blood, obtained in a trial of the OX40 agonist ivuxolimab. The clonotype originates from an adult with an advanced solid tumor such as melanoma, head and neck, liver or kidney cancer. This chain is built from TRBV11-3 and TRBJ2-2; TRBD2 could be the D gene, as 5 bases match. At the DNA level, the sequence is TGTGCCAGCAGCTTAGATCCGGAAGCGGCGAACACCGGGGAGCTGTTTTTT. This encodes CASSLDPEAANTGELFF.